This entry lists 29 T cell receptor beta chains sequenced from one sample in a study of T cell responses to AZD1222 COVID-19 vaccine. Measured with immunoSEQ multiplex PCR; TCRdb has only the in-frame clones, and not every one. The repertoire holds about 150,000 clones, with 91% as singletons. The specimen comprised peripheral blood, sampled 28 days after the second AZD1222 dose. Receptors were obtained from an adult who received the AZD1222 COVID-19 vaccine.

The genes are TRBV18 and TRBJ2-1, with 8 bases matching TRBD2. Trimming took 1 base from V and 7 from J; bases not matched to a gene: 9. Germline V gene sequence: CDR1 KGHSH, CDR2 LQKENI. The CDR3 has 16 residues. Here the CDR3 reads CASSPLTSGDRNEQFF. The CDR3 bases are TGTGCCAGCTCACCACTAACTAGCGGAGACAGGAATGAGCAGTTCTTC.

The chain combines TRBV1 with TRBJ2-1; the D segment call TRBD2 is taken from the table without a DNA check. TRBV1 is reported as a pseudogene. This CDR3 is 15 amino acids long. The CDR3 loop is CTSSQSGRPHNEQFF. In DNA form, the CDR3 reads TGCACCAGCAGCCAGAGCGGACGCCCCCACAATGAGCAGTTCTTC.

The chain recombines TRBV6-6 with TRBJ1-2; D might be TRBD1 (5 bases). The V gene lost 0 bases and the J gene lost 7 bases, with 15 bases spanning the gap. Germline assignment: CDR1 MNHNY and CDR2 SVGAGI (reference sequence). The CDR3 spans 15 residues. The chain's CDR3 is CASSYSGGDGTGYTF. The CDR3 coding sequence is TGTGCCAGCAGTTACTCGGGGGGGGACGGGACTGGCTACACCTTC.

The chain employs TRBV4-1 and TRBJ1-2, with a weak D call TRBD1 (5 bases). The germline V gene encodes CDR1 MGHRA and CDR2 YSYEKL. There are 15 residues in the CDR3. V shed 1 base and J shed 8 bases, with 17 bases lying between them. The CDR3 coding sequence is TGCGCCAGCAGCCAAGTCTACAAGAGGGGTGAGGGCTACACCTTC. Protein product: CASSQVYKRGEGYTF.

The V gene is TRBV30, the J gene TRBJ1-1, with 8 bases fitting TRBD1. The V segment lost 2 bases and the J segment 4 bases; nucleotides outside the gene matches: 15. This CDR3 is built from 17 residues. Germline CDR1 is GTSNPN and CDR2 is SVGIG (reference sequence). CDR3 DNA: TGTGCCTGGAGTCGTCCACAGGGGGGATGGTTTGGCACTGAAGCTTTCTTT. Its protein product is CAWSRPQGGWFGTEAFF.

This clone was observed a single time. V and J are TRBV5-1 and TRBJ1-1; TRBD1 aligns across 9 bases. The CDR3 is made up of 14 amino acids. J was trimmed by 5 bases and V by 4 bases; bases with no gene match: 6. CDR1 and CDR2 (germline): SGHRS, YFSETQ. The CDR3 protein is CASSRTGESTEAFF. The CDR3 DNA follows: TGCGCCAGCAGCAGGACAGGGGAATCTACTGAAGCTTTCTTT.

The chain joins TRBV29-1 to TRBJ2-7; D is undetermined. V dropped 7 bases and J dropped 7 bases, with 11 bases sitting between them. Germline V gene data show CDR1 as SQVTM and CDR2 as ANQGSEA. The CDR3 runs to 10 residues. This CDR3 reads CSAGSGEQYF. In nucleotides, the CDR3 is TGCAGCGCGGGCTCTGGAGAGCAGTACTTC.

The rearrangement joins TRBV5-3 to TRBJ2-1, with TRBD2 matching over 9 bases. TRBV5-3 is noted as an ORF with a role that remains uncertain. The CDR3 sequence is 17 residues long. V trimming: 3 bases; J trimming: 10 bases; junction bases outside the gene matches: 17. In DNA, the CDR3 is TGTGCCAGAAGCTCGGGACTCCAGCGGGGGGCCATTCCCGAGCAGTTCTTC. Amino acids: CARSSGLQRGAIPEQFF.

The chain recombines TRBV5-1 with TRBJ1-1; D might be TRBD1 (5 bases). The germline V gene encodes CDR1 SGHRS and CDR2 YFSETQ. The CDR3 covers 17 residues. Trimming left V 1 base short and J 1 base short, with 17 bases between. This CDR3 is CASSLRGGGAANTEAFF. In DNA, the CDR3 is TGCGCCAGCAGCTTGAGGGGTGGAGGGGCTGCGAACACTGAAGCTTTCTTT.

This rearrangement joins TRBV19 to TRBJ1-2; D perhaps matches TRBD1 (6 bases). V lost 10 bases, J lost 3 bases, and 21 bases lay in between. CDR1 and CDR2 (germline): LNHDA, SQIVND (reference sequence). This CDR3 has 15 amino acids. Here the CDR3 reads CATSRERGSHYGYTF. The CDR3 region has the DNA TGTGCCACCAGTCGGGAAAGGGGGTCCCACTATGGCTACACCTTC.

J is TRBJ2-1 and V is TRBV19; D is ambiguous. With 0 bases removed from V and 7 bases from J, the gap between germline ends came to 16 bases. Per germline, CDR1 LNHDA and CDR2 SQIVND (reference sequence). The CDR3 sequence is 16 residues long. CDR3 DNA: TGTGCCAGTAGTATAGATCGATTCCCACAAGAGAATGAGCAGTTCTTC. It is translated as CASSIDRFPQENEQFF.

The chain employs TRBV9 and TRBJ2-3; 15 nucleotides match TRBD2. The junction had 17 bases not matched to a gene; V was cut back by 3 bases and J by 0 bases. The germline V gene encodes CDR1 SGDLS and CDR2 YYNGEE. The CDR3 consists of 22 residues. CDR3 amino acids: CASSAPGLAGGVAGASTDTQYF. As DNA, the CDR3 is TGTGCCAGCAGCGCTCCGGGACTAGCGGGAGGTGTAGCGGGTGCTAGCACAGATACGCAGTATTTT.

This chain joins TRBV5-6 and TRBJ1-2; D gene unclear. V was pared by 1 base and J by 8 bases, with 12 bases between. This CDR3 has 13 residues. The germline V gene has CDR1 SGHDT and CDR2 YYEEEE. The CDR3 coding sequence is TGTGCCAGCAGCTTGTCGAGGGCCGCCGGCTACACCTTC. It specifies CASSLSRAAGYTF.

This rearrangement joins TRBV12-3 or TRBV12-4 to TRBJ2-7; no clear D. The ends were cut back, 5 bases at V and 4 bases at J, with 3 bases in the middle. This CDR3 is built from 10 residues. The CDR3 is CASSLYEQYF. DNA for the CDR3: TGTGCCAGCAGTCTTTACGAGCAGTACTTC.

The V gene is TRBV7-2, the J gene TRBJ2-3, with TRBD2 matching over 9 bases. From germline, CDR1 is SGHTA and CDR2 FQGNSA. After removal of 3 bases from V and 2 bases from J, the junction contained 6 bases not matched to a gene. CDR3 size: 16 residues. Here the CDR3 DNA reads TGTGCCAGCAGCTTCGTAGCGGGAGTAGACACAGATACGCAGTATTTT. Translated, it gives CASSFVAGVDTDTQYF.

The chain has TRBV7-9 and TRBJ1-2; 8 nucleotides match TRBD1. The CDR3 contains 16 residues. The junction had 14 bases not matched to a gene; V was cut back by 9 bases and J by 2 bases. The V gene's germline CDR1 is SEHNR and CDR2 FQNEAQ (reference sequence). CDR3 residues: CARAGGQAQRNYGYTF. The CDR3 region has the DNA TGTGCCAGGGCGGGGGGACAGGCCCAAAGAAACTATGGCTACACCTTC.

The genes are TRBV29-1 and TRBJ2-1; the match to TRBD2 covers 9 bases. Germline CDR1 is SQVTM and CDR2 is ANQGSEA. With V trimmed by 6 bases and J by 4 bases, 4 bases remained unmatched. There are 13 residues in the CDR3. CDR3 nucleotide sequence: TGCAGCGTCGAGACTAGCGGTTACAATGAGCAGTTCTTC. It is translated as CSVETSGYNEQFF.

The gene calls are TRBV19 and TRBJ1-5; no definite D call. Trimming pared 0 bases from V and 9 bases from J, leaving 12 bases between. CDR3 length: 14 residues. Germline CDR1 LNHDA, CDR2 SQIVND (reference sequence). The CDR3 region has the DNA TGTGCCAGTAGTATAGACCCCACGGATCGGCCCCAGCATTTT. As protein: CASSIDPTDRPQHF.

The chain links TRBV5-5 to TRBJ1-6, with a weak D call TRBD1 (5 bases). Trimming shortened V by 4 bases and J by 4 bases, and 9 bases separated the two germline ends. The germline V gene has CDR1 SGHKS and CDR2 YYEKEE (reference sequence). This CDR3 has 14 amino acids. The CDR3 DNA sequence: TGTGCCAGCAGCGGAGGGGAGTATAATTCACCCCTCCACTTT. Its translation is CASSGGEYNSPLHF.

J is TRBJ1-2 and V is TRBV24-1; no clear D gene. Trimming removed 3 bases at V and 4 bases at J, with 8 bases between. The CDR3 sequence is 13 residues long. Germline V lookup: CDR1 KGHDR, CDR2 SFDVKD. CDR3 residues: CATSDGQSYGYTF. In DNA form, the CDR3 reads TGTGCCACCAGTGATGGCCAGAGCTATGGCTACACCTTC.

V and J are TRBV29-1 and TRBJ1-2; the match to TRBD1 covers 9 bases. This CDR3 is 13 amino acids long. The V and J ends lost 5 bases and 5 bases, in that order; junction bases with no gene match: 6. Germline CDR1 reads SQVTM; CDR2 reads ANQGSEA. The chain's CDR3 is CSVTTGGKYGYTF. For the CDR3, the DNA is TGCAGCGTTACGACAGGGGGGAAGTATGGCTACACCTTC. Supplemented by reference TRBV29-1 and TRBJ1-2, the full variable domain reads SAVISQKPSRDICQRGTSLTIQCQVDSQVTMMFWYRQQPGQSLTLIATANQGSEATYESGFVIDKFPISRPNLTFSTLTVSNMSPEDSSIYLCSVTTGGKYGYTFGSGTRLTVV.

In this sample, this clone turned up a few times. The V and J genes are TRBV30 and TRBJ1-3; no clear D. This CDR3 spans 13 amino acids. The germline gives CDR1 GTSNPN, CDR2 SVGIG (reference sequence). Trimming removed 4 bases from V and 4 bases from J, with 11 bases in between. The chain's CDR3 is CAWINREGNTIYF. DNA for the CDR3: TGTGCCTGGATTAACCGGGAGGGAAACACCATATATTTT.

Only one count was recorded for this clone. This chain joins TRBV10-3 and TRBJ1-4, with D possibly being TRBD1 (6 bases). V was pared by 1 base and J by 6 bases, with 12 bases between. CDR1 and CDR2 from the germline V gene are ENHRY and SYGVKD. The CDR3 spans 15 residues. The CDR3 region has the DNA TGTGCCATCAGTGAGTTGGGCAGGGGCGATGAAAAACTGTTTTTT. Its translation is CAISELGRGDEKLFF.

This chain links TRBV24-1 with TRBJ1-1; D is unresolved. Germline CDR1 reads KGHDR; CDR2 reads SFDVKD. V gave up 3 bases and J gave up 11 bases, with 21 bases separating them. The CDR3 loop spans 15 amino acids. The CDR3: CATSDPTGSASGAFF. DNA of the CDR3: TGTGCCACCAGTGATCCGACGGGTTCCGCGAGCGGCGCTTTCTTT.

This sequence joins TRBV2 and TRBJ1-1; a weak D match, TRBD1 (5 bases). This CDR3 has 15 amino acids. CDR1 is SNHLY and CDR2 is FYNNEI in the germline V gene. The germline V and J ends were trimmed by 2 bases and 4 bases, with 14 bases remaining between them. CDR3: CASSELGLGGTEAFF. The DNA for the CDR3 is TGTGCCAGCAGTGAATTGGGTCTGGGGGGCACTGAAGCTTTCTTT.

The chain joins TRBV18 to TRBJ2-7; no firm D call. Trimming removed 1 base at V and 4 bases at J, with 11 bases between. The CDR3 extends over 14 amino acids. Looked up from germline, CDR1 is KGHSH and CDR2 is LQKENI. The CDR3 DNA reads TGTGCCAGCTCACCACGGGGTGACCTTTACGAGCAGTACTTC. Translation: CASSPRGDLYEQYF.

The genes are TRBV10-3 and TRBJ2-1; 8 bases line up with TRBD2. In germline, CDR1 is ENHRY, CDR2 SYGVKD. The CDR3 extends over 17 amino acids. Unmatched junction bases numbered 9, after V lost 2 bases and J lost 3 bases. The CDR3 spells CAISERGLAGFYNEQFF. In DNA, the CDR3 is TGTGCCATCAGTGAGAGAGGGCTAGCGGGTTTCTACAATGAGCAGTTCTTC.

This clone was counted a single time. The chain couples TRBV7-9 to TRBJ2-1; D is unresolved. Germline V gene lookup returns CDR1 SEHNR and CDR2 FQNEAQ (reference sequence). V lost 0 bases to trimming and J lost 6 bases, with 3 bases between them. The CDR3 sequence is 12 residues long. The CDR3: CASSLASNEQFF. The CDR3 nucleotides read TGTGCCAGCAGCTTAGCGAGCAATGAGCAGTTCTTC.

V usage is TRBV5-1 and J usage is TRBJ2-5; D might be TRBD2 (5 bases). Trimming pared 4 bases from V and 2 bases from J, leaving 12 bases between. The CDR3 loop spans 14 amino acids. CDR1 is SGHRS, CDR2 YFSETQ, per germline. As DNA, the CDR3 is TGCGCCAGCAGCATAGCGCTAGCACAAGAGACCCAGTACTTC. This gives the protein CASSIALAQETQYF. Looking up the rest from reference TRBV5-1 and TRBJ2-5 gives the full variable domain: KAGVTQTPRYLIKTRGQQVTLSCSPISGHRSVSWYQQTPGQGLQFLFEYFSETQRNKGNFPGRFSGRQFSNSRSEMNVSTLELGDSALYLCASSIALAQETQYFGPGTRLLVL.